The 24 T cell receptor beta chains below all came from one sample that was sequenced in a study of T cell responses to AZD1222 COVID-19 vaccine. Libraries were prepared by immunoSEQ multiplex PCR; TCRdb keeps only in-frame clonotypes and omits some of them. The data contain roughly 110,000 clones, more than 70% of them singletons. Sequencing was performed on peripheral blood, taken on day 0 of AZD1222 vaccination. Receptors were obtained from an adult in good health.

CDR3 region: CASSETSIGYTF. Here the CDR3 DNA reads TGTGCCAGCAGTGAGACATCTATTGGCTACACCTTC. The V gene is TRBV2, the J gene TRBJ1-2; D unclear. Trimming left V 3 bases short and J 7 bases short, with 9 bases between. Germline V gene data show CDR1 as SNHLY and CDR2 as FYNNEI. The CDR3 consists of 12 residues.

The CDR3 loop reads CASKREGPNTGELFF. CDR3 in DNA: TGTGCCAGTAAGCGAGAGGGACCGAACACCGGGGAGCTGTTTTTT. The rearrangement joins TRBV19 to TRBJ2-2; either TRBD1 or TRBD2 may fit D (5 bases each). The CDR3 runs to 15 residues. Germline V CDR1 and CDR2: LNHDA, SQIVND (reference sequence). Trimming cost V 7 bases and J 0 bases, with 12 bases left between them.

The chain uses TRBV4-1 and TRBJ2-7; maybe TRBD1 (5 bases). The CDR3 spans 14 residues. The germline V gene has CDR1 MGHRA and CDR2 YSYEKL. The V end was cut by 3 bases, the J end by 0 bases, with 9 bases between. CDR3 protein: CASSHPRDSYEQYF. DNA of the CDR3: TGCGCCAGCAGCCATCCCAGGGACTCCTACGAGCAGTACTTC.

V usage is TRBV11-2 and J usage is TRBJ1-1; D ambiguous. V lost 6 bases, J lost 7 bases, and 21 bases lay in between. In germline, CDR1 is SGHAT, CDR2 FQNNGV. The CDR3 has 15 amino acids. CDR3 loop: CASSGTYGSPVEAFF. The CDR3 DNA sequence: TGTGCCAGCAGTGGTACCTACGGGAGTCCTGTTGAAGCTTTCTTT.

The count of this clone is one. This chain uses TRBV6-2 or TRBV6-3 with TRBJ2-1, with 12 bases identical to TRBD2. The CDR3 length is 16 residues. The germline V gene has CDR1 MNHEY and CDR2 SVGEGT. The trim removed 5 bases at V and 7 bases at J, leaving 9 bases unmatched. The CDR3 region is CASSPTGTSGRNEQFF. CDR3 nucleotides: TGTGCCAGCAGTCCAACCGGGACTAGCGGGCGTAATGAGCAGTTCTTC.

This chain links TRBV12-3 or TRBV12-4 with TRBJ1-1; D remains ambiguous. This CDR3 has 13 amino acids. V lost 3 bases and J lost 8, with 13 bases in between. The CDR3 DNA reads as TGTGCCAGCAGTTTTACAGAAGCCTTGGAAGCTTTCTTT. This gives the protein CASSFTEALEAFF.

Here the CDR3 DNA reads TGTGCCAGCAGCTCCCGGCAGGGGGCGTATGGCTACACCTTC. It is translated as CASSSRQGAYGYTF. The chain couples TRBV3-1 (or the pseudogene TRBV3-2) to TRBJ1-2, with TRBD1 matching 8 bases. CDR3 length: 14 residues. The germline V gene encodes CDR1 LGHDT and CDR2 YNNKEL (reference sequence). With V trimmed by 5 bases and J by 5 bases, 7 bases remained unmatched.

The chain joins TRBV30 to TRBJ1-5; 7 bases map to TRBD1. The V gene end was trimmed by 8 bases and the J gene end by 4 bases; junction bases not matched to a gene: 11. CDR1 is GTSNPN, CDR2 SVGIG, per germline (reference sequence). The CDR3 runs 14 residues. For the CDR3, the DNA is TGTGCCCTGGGGACAGAGCTGGGAAATCAGCCCCAGCATTTT. Amino acid sequence: CALGTELGNQPQHF. Drawing the rest from reference TRBV30 and TRBJ1-5, the complete variable domain is SQTIHQWPATLVQPVGSPLSLECTVEGTSNPNLYWYRQAAGRGLQLLFYSVGIGQISSEVPQNLSASRPQDRQFILSSKKLLLSDSGFYLCALGTELGNQPQHFGDGTRLSIL.

The chain couples TRBV11-3 to TRBJ2-5, with TRBD2 matching over 15 bases. The germline V gene has CDR1 SGHNT and CDR2 YENEEA. The CDR3 totals 17 residues. The ends lost 5 bases at V and 4 bases at J; junction bases unmatched: 8. The CDR3 sequence: CASSRTSGRALLETQYF. The CDR3 DNA is TGTGCCAGCAGCCGGACTAGCGGGAGGGCCTTGTTAGAGACCCAGTACTTC.

V and J are TRBV28 and TRBJ1-4, with 9 bases matching TRBD1. Trimming at V came to 5 bases and at J to 9 bases, leaving 13 bases not matched to a gene. In germline, CDR1 is MDHEN, CDR2 SYDVKM. The CDR3 totals 16 residues. The CDR3 reads CASSPGVGTGLQKLFF. CDR3 coding DNA: TGTGCCAGCAGTCCTGGGGTGGGGACAGGGTTGCAAAAACTGTTTTTT.

The chain is built from TRBV7-9 and TRBJ2-7; D is ambiguous. V was shortened by 4 bases and J by 0 bases, with 10 bases between the two germline ends. The CDR3 extends over 14 amino acids. The V gene's germline CDR1 is SEHNR and CDR2 FQNEAQ (reference sequence). CDR3 DNA sequence: TGTGCCAGCAGCTCCCAGAGTATCTCCTACGAGCAGTACTTC. Amino acids: CASSSQSISYEQYF.

The rearrangement joins TRBV5-1 to TRBJ2-1; 10 bases are a match to TRBD1. V shed 6 bases, J shed 8 bases, and the junction held 8 bases outside the gene matches. Germline-derived CDR1 and CDR2 are SGHRS and YFSETQ. There are 14 residues in the CDR3. The CDR3 loop reads CASTTGTGVYEQFF. CDR3 DNA sequence: TGCGCCAGCACCACCGGGACAGGGGTCTATGAGCAGTTCTTC. Based on the CDR3 plus reference TRBV5-1 and TRBJ2-1, the full variable domain is KAGVTQTPRYLIKTRGQQVTLSCSPISGHRSVSWYQQTPGQGLQFLFEYFSETQRNKGNFPGRFSGRQFSNSRSEMNVSTLELGDSALYLCASTTGTGVYEQFFGPGTRLTVL.

V usage is TRBV18 and J usage is TRBJ1-5, with D perhaps matching TRBD1 (6 bases). The CDR3 has 16 amino acids. V lost 4 bases, J lost 4 bases, and 17 bases lay in between. Germline values: CDR1 KGHSH, CDR2 LQKENI. The CDR3 DNA is TGTGCCAGCTCACAAGAGACAGGTTGGGGAAATCAGCCCCAGCATTTT. Translated, it gives CASSQETGWGNQPQHF.

The rearrangement links TRBV5-1 to TRBJ2-7; 7 bases match TRBD2. Trimming took 4 bases from V and 4 from J; bases not matched to a gene: 8. Germline V gene sequence: CDR1 SGHRS, CDR2 YFSETQ. CDR3 size: 14 residues. In DNA, the CDR3 is TGCGCCAGCAGCAATCGGACGGGGGGTTACGAGCAGTACTTC. Encoded protein: CASSNRTGGYEQYF.

This rearrangement joins TRBV5-1 to TRBJ2-7; 10 bases align to TRBD2. Germline V lookup: CDR1 SGHRS, CDR2 YFSETQ. J was trimmed by 4 bases and V by 4 bases; bases with no gene match: 23. The CDR3 is 20 amino acids. The CDR3 spells CASSRLVMAGSGRASYEQYF. The CDR3 nucleotides are TGCGCCAGCAGCCGGCTAGTAATGGCTGGGAGCGGGAGGGCCTCTTACGAGCAGTACTTC.

The chain uses TRBV11-3 and TRBJ2-1; D is undetermined. Germline V gene lookup returns CDR1 SGHNT and CDR2 YENEEA. V was shortened by 1 base and J by 12 bases, with 10 bases between the two germline ends. CDR3 length equals 12 residues. CDR3 loop: CASSLAARGQFF. CDR3 DNA sequence: TGTGCCAGCAGCTTAGCGGCTAGAGGGCAGTTCTTC. Based on the CDR3 plus reference TRBV11-3 and TRBJ2-1, the full variable domain is EAGVVQSPRYKIIEKKQPVAFWCNPISGHNTLYWYLQNLGQGPELLIRYENEEAVDDSQLPKDRFSAERLKGVDSTLKIQPAELGDSAVYLCASSLAARGQFFGPGTRLTVL.

This rearrangement joins TRBV28 to TRBJ1-4, with no clear D. Germline assignment: CDR1 MDHEN and CDR2 SYDVKM. The ends were cut back, 8 bases at V and 0 bases at J, with 13 bases in the middle. The CDR3 runs to 15 residues. The DNA for the CDR3 is TGTGCCAGCTCCCGACGCGCCGCAACTAATGAAAAACTGTTTTTT. Translating it yields CASSRRAATNEKLFF.

The chain couples TRBV2 to TRBJ2-1, with D maybe TRBD1 (6 bases). Germline CDR1 reads SNHLY; CDR2 reads FYNNEI. The V and J ends lost 11 bases and 4 bases respectively, with 15 bases between them. The CDR3 is made up of 13 amino acids. The CDR3 nucleotides are TGTGCCGCCAACCCTACAGGGTACAATGAGCAGTTCTTC. Residues: CAANPTGYNEQFF. The variable domain in full, with the rest retrieved from reference TRBV2 and TRBJ2-1, is EPEVTQTPSHQVTQMGQEVILRCVPISNHLYFYWYRQILGQKVEFLVSFYNNEISEKSEIFDDQFSVERPDGSNFTLKIRSTKLEDSAMYFCAANPTGYNEQFFGPGTRLTVL.

This chain links TRBV7-6 with TRBJ1-5, with 7 bases identical to TRBD1. This CDR3 is 16 amino acids long. Germline V CDR1 and CDR2: SGHVS, FNYEAQ. Trimming removed 1 base from V and 2 bases from J; junction bases left unmatched: 5. The CDR3 nucleotides read TGTGCCAGCAGCTTAGGACAGGGCCTGGGCAATCAGCCCCAGCATTTT. It translates to CASSLGQGLGNQPQHF.

This chain connects TRBV20-1 to TRBJ2-3; 7 nucleotides agree with TRBD2. The germline CDR1 and CDR2 sequences are DFQATT and SNEGSKA (reference sequence). V lost 3 bases, J lost 3 bases, and 12 bases stayed unmatched. The CDR3 is made up of 16 amino acids. The CDR3 region is CSASDVDSGPTDTQYF. In DNA form, the CDR3 reads TGCAGTGCTAGTGACGTGGATAGCGGGCCAACAGATACGCAGTATTTT.

This clone is a singleton in its sample. This chain connects TRBV27 to TRBJ2-7; 9 bases map to TRBD1. J gave up 0 bases and V 2 bases, and 5 bases lay outside the gene matches. CDR3 length: 16 residues. The germline V gene encodes CDR1 MNHEY and CDR2 SMNVEV (reference sequence). The CDR3 loop reads CASSLTWTGVSYEQYF. The CDR3 nucleotides read TGTGCCAGCAGTTTAACATGGACAGGGGTCTCCTACGAGCAGTACTTC.

This chain uses TRBV5-8 with TRBJ1-1; 8 bases are shared with TRBD1. Trimming cost V 7 bases and J 0 bases; bases outside gene matches: 11. This CDR3 has 16 residues. CDR1 is SGHTS and CDR2 is YDEGEE in the germline V gene. The CDR3: CASRTGTGPMNTEAFF. Written as DNA, the CDR3 is TGTGCCAGCCGGACAGGGACAGGCCCCATGAACACTGAAGCTTTCTTT.

This clone showed up just a few times. As DNA, the CDR3 is TGTGCCAGCGGAGGACAGGGGACGTATAATTCACCCCTCCACTTT. Encoded protein: CASGGQGTYNSPLHF. This rearrangement joins TRBV19 to TRBJ1-6, with 9 bases fitting TRBD1. The J segment lost 4 bases and the V segment lost 9 bases, leaving 7 bases of the junction unmatched. Germline V gene data show CDR1 as LNHDA and CDR2 as SQIVND (reference sequence). The CDR3 loop spans 15 amino acids.

The J gene is TRBJ2-1, the V gene TRBV5-1; 10 nucleotides align to TRBD2. Germline CDR1 is SGHRS and CDR2 is YFSETQ. Trimming at V came to 0 bases and at J to 8 bases, leaving 8 bases not matched to a gene. The CDR3 contains 16 residues. This chain's CDR3 is CASSLAGQREGDEQFF. In DNA, the CDR3 is TGCGCCAGCAGCTTGGCCGGTCAGCGGGAGGGCGATGAGCAGTTCTTC.